This is a list of T cell receptor beta chains from one sample in a study of regulatory T cells in long-lasting Graves disease. TCRdb reprocessed the multiplex PCR reads with MiXCR, giving one entry per CDR3 protein. The sample lists 400,000 to 500,000 distinct CDR3 sequences; about a fifth were seen once. Specimen: peripheral blood mononuclear cells (PBMCs), collected when the disease was refractory, from a patient treated with antithyroid drugs. Receptors were obtained from a female donor with Graves disease. CDR3s include the opening cysteine and the closing phenylalanine or tryptophan. Fields, in order: D gene, V gene, J gene, clone size, CDR3 protein, CDR3 DNA. The D gene is left open where the match is weak. Only some rows state a clone size, as once, few, many or a class for expanded clones.

d_gene: -; v_gene: TRBV28; j_gene: TRBJ2-2; abundance: many; CDR3aa: CASIRSGTGELFF; CDR3nt: TGTGCCAGCATTAGGTCGGGCACCGGGGAGCTGTTTTTT
d_gene: -; v_gene: TRBV6-2/TRBV6-3; j_gene: TRBJ2-3; abundance: -; CDR3aa: CASNWESTDTQYF; CDR3nt: TGTGCCAGCAATTGGGAGAGCACAGATACGCAGTATTTT
d_gene: -; v_gene: TRBV10-3; j_gene: TRBJ1-4; abundance: many; CDR3aa: CAIREDEYEKLFF; CDR3nt: TGTGCCATCAGGGAGGACGAGTATGAAAAACTGTTTTTT
d_gene: -; v_gene: TRBV4-2; j_gene: TRBJ2-7; abundance: few; CDR3aa: CASSQAPGIYEQYF; CDR3nt: TGTGCCAGCAGCCAAGCCCCCGGGATCTACGAGCAGTACTTC
d_gene: TRBD2; v_gene: TRBV11-2; j_gene: TRBJ2-7; abundance: many; CDR3aa: CASIRGTSESSYEQYF; CDR3nt: TGTGCCAGCATCCGAGGGACTAGCGAAAGCTCCTACGAGCAGTACTTC
d_gene: -; v_gene: TRBV7-9; j_gene: TRBJ1-6; abundance: -; CDR3aa: CASSLGGPLHF; CDR3nt: TGTGCCAGCAGCTTGGGGGGACCCCTCCACTTT
d_gene: TRBD2; v_gene: TRBV6-1; j_gene: TRBJ2-1; abundance: many; CDR3aa: CASRRIAGPYNEQFF; CDR3nt: TGTGCCAGCAGACGCATAGCGGGACCTTACAATGAGCAGTTCTTC
d_gene: -; v_gene: TRBV7-8; j_gene: TRBJ1-2; abundance: many; CDR3aa: CASSLDRVQGVNYGYTF; CDR3nt: TGTGCCAGCAGCTTAGACCGGGTCCAGGGTGTTAACTATGGCTACACCTTC
d_gene: TRBD1; v_gene: TRBV6-2/TRBV6-3; j_gene: TRBJ2-4; abundance: -; CDR3aa: CASSSGQGLAKNIQYF; CDR3nt: TGTGCCAGCAGTTCCGGACAGGGCCTAGCCAAAAACATTCAGTACTTC
d_gene: -; v_gene: TRBV3-1; j_gene: TRBJ2-7; abundance: many; CDR3aa: CASSQGAGLAYEQYF; CDR3nt: TGTGCCAGCAGCCAAGGAGCGGGCCTGGCATACGAGCAGTACTTC
d_gene: -; v_gene: TRBV7-9; j_gene: TRBJ1-1; abundance: -; CDR3aa: CAGSLAGRGTEAFF; CDR3nt: TGTGCCGGCAGCTTAGCCGGAAGGGGGACTGAAGCTTTCTTT
d_gene: TRBD1; v_gene: TRBV6-1; j_gene: TRBJ1-2; abundance: many; CDR3aa: CASSGITGTAFYGYTF; CDR3nt: TGTGCCAGCAGCGGCATTACTGGGACAGCTTTCTATGGCTACACCTTC
d_gene: -; v_gene: TRBV28; j_gene: TRBJ1-1; abundance: many; CDR3aa: CASSLPLYTEAFF; CDR3nt: TGTGCCAGCAGTTTACCCCTTTACACTGAAGCTTTCTTT
d_gene: -; v_gene: TRBV7-9; j_gene: TRBJ1-2; abundance: many; CDR3aa: CASSFRTGGGYTF; CDR3nt: TGTGCCAGCAGCTTCAGGACGGGGGGTGGCTACACCTTC
d_gene: -; v_gene: TRBV12-3/TRBV12-4; j_gene: TRBJ2-5; abundance: many; CDR3aa: CASREAGSLGETQYF; CDR3nt: TGTGCCAGCAGGGAGGCTGGAAGTCTGGGAGAGACCCAGTACTTC
d_gene: -; v_gene: TRBV11-2; j_gene: TRBJ1-2; abundance: -; CDR3aa: CASSSIRDGSRTF; CDR3nt: TGTGCCAGCAGCTCCATTCGGGACGGTTCCCGCACCTTC
d_gene: -; v_gene: TRBV4-1; j_gene: TRBJ1-5; abundance: -; CDR3aa: CASSQDTAKNQPQHF; CDR3nt: TGCGCCAGCAGCCAAGATACAGCGAAGAATCAGCCCCAGCATTTT
d_gene: TRBD2; v_gene: TRBV2; j_gene: TRBJ2-5; abundance: many; CDR3aa: CASSDGGRETQYF; CDR3nt: TGTGCCAGCAGCGACGGCGGGAGAGAGACCCAGTACTTC
d_gene: TRBD2; v_gene: TRBV28; j_gene: TRBJ2-5; abundance: many; CDR3aa: CAAAGVQETQYF; CDR3nt: TGTGCCGCCGCGGGGGTCCAAGAGACCCAGTACTTC
d_gene: -; v_gene: TRBV7-2; j_gene: TRBJ2-3; abundance: -; CDR3aa: CASSLIAGSGTDTQYF; CDR3nt: TGTGCCAGCAGCTTGATAGCAGGCTCGGGCACAGATACGCAGTATTTT
d_gene: -; v_gene: TRBV5-1; j_gene: TRBJ2-3; abundance: -; CDR3aa: CASSLAGEGTDTQYF; CDR3nt: TGCGCCAGCAGCTTGGCAGGGGAGGGGACAGATACGCAGTATTTT
d_gene: TRBD1; v_gene: TRBV6-1; j_gene: TRBJ2-1; abundance: -; CDR3aa: CASETRDSVPYNEQFF; CDR3nt: TGTGCCAGCGAGACCCGGGACAGCGTCCCCTACAATGAGCAGTTCTTC
d_gene: -; v_gene: TRBV10-3; j_gene: TRBJ2-5; abundance: many; CDR3aa: CAISRTDQETQYF; CDR3nt: TGTGCCATCAGTAGGACAGATCAAGAGACCCAGTACTTC